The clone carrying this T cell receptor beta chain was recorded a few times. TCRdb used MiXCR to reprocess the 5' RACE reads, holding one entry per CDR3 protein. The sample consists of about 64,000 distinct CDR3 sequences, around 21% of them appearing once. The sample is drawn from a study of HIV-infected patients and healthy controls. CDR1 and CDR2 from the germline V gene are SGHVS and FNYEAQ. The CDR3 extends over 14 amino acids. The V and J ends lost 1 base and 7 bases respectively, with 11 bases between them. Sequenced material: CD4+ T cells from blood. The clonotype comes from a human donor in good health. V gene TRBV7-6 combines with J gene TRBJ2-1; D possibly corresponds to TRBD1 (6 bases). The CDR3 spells CASSLGSRGNEQFF. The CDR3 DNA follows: TGTGCCAGCAGCTTAGGTTCCAGGGGTAATGAGCAGTTCTTC.